Shown below are 10 T cell receptor beta chains from a single sample sequenced in a study of tumor-infiltrating lymphocytes in primary liver carcinoma. Scientists recovered RNA and DNA together from around 20-30 mg of unsorted bulk tissue. Starting material of 450 to 550 ng total RNA yielded TCR beta cDNA via a constant-region primer. Slightly modified ARM-PCR, run as three nested multiplex PCR rounds, produced the TCR beta libraries. TRBV1-TRBV30 forward primers paired with a C-beta reverse primer drove the first two PCR rounds, about 10 cycles each. Each CDR3 protein gets one entry after TCRdb re-called the multiplex PCR reads with MiXCR. The table records about 120,000 distinct CDR3 sequences, roughly three fifths of them present only once. The sequenced sample consisted of liver tumor tissue from sampling region 1. Specified subset: tumor region T1, superior pole. Every receptor here comes from a woman aged 55-75 years with primary liver carcinoma and hepatitis B virus infection.

There are many counts of this clonotype. This sequence joins TRBV6-6 and TRBJ2-1; 8 nucleotides match TRBD2. Losses at the gene ends were 7 bases for V and 1 base for J; bases not matched to a gene: 12. Germline V CDR1 and CDR2: MNHNY, SVGAGI (reference sequence). The CDR3 contains 17 residues. The CDR3 bases are TGTGCCAGCACCTTACGGAGCGGGAGTAGGTCCTACAATGAGCAGTTCTTC. It specifies CASTLRSGSRSYNEQFF.

The V gene is TRBV11-3, the J gene TRBJ2-1; unclear D gene. From germline, CDR1 is SGHNT and CDR2 YENEEA. The CDR3 loop spans 18 amino acids. Trimming took 8 bases from V and 6 from J, leaving 29 bases between them. This CDR3 is CASCSIFNSLITCNEQFF. Here the CDR3 DNA reads TGTGCCAGCTGCTCAATCTTCAACTCGCTAATTACCTGCAATGAGCAGTTCTTC.

CDR3 amino acids: CATSATGQGATYEQYF. The CDR3 region has the DNA TGTGCCACCAGTGCAACTGGACAGGGGGCTACCTACGAGCAGTACTTC. The chain has TRBV24-1 and TRBJ2-7; 11 bases fit TRBD1. This CDR3 is 16 amino acids long. The V and J ends lost 5 bases and 2 bases, in that order; junction bases with no gene match: 7. Looked up from germline, CDR1 is KGHDR and CDR2 is SFDVKD.

This clonotype was picked up many times. V and J are TRBV6-1 and TRBJ2-1, with 9 nucleotides matching TRBD2. Germline CDR1 MNHNS, CDR2 SASEGT. The CDR3 totals 16 residues. Losses at the gene ends were 3 bases for V and 0 bases for J; bases not matched to a gene: 3. As DNA, the CDR3 is TGTGCCAGCAGTGACCCTAGCGGGACCTCCTACAATGAGCAGTTCTTC. Its translation is CASSDPSGTSYNEQFF.

This chain connects TRBV29-1 to TRBJ1-1, with a possible D match to TRBD1 (5 bases). The CDR3 loop spans 17 amino acids. CDR1 SQVTM and CDR2 ANQGSEA come from the germline V gene. Trimming removed 3 bases from V and 0 bases from J, with 20 bases in between. The CDR3 DNA sequence: TGCAGCGTTGACTGGGAGGGGCCAATGGTCATGAACACTGAAGCTTTCTTT. Its protein is CSVDWEGPMVMNTEAFF.

This clonotype was counted once. The junction departs from the called germline gene at one end, perhaps through a read error. The chain employs TRBV11-3 and TRBJ2-1, with D maybe TRBD1 (6 bases). The CDR3 length is 14 residues. CDR1 SGHNT and CDR2 YENEEA come from the germline V gene. This CDR3 is CASSQYGQRNEEFF. CDR3 in DNA: TGTGCCAGCAGTCAATATGGACAGAGGAATGAGGAGTTCTTC.

As to this clonotype: A clone one base away is much larger, so this may be a read error. CDR3 nucleotides: TGCAACGTTGAGCTAGCGATCGGGCAGTTCTTC. Protein sequence: CNVELAIGQFF. V usage is TRBV29-1 and J usage is TRBJ2-1, with D maybe TRBD2 (6 bases). Germline V gene sequence: CDR1 SQVTM, CDR2 ANQGSEA. This CDR3 has 11 amino acids.

The chain carries TRBV24-1 and TRBJ2-3, with TRBD1 as a possible D gene (5 bases). Germline V gene sequence: CDR1 KGHDR, CDR2 SFDVKD. V lost 3 bases and J 5 bases, leaving 14 bases between the germline ends. This CDR3 contains 15 residues. This CDR3 reads CATSDRTGHKDTQYF. CDR3 in DNA: TGTGCCACCAGTGATCGTACAGGCCATAAAGATACGCAGTATTTT.

Details on this clonotype: The CDR3 does not end in the conserved phenylalanine or tryptophan, so this is likely a read error. This chain uses TRBV28 with TRBJ1-2, with a possible D match to TRBD1 (5 bases). The CDR3 loop spans 16 amino acids. Germline lookup yields CDR1 MDHEN and CDR2 SYDVKM. CDR3 in amino acids: CASSLSWPGGTYGYTL. Written as DNA, the CDR3 is TGTGCCAGCAGTTTATCTTGGCCGGGGGGGACCTATGGTTACACCTTA.

V and J are TRBV6-2 or TRBV6-3 and TRBJ2-2; D gene unclear. The germline V and J ends were trimmed by 2 bases and 5 bases, with 9 bases remaining between them. Germline CDR1 MNHEY, CDR2 SVGEGT. The CDR3 loop spans 14 amino acids. CDR3 in DNA: TGTGCCAGCAGTTACGGCGGACCAACCGGGGAGCTGTTTTTT. Protein sequence: CASSYGGPTGELFF.